These T cell receptor beta chains were read from a single sample in a study of T-cell reconstitution after alpha-beta-depleted transplantation in children. From the PCR reads, TCRdb called clonotypes with MiXCR, one entry per CDR3 protein. The sample includes about 540,000 distinct CDR3 sequences, over 20% of them seen just once. Sample: PBMCs, taken before TCRalphabeta/CD19-depleted stem cell transplant. All receptors come from a boy under two years old with Wiskott-Aldrich syndrome, due to receive a stem cell transplant. CDR3s include the opening cysteine and the closing phenylalanine or tryptophan. The D gene is left open where the match is weak. For some rows the clone size is stated as once, few or many, or as a class when expanded; others skip it.

DNA: TGCGCCAGCAGCTTGAGCGGACAGGCCTTGTTCTTC
CDR3: CASSLSGQALFF
size: .
V: TRBV5-1
J: TRBJ2-1
D: TRBD1

DNA: TGTGCCATCAGTGAGTCGATGGGTTCAGTGGACAATAATGGCTACACCTTC
CDR3: CAISESMGSVDNNGYTF
size: few
V: TRBV10-3
J: TRBJ1-2
D: .

DNA: TGTGCCATCAGTGAGTCGAAATTGGGGAGGACAGTCTACAATGAGCAGTTCTTC
CDR3: CAISESKLGRTVYNEQFF
size: few
V: TRBV10-3
J: TRBJ2-1
D: .

DNA: TGCAGTGCTCCGTCGACAGGGGCTAACTATGGCTACACCTTC
CDR3: CSAPSTGANYGYTF
size: .
V: TRBV20-1
J: TRBJ1-2
D: TRBD1

DNA: TGCGCCAGCAGCTTGGCGGGGAACGGGAGCCCAGGGGAGCTGTTTTTT
CDR3: CASSLAGNGSPGELFF
size: once
V: TRBV5-1
J: TRBJ2-2
D: .

DNA: TGTGCCAGCAGTTCCCCAGGATTGAGCTCCTACAATGAGCAGTTCTTC
CDR3: CASSSPGLSSYNEQFF
size: .
V: TRBV27
J: TRBJ2-1
D: .

DNA: TGTGCCAGCAGCTTGGGTTCTTGGGAGTCCCGCACAGATACGCAGTATTTT
CDR3: CASSLGSWESRTDTQYF
size: .
V: TRBV7-9
J: TRBJ2-3
D: .

DNA: TGTGCCAGCAGCGACAGGGGGCTTATCTTC
CDR3: CASSDRGLIF
size: .
V: TRBV12-3/TRBV12-4
J: TRBJ2-1
D: TRBD1

DNA: TGCAGCGTTGAAGTCTCAGGGGAGCTGTTTTTT
CDR3: CSVEVSGELFF
size: few
V: TRBV29-1
J: TRBJ2-2
D: .

DNA: TGTGCCACCAGCAGGGCTGGGGCTAGCGGGAGCTCCTACGAGCAGTACTTC
CDR3: CATSRAGASGSSYEQYF
size: few
V: TRBV15
J: TRBJ2-7
D: TRBD2

DNA: TGTGCCAGCAGGACATTGGGACTAGCGGGAACCGAGCAGTACTTC
CDR3: CASRTLGLAGTEQYF
size: once
V: TRBV27
J: TRBJ2-7
D: TRBD2

DNA: TGCGCCAGCAGCCGGACTAGCGGGAGTCTCAATGAGCAGTTCTTC
CDR3: CASSRTSGSLNEQFF
size: .
V: TRBV5-1
J: TRBJ2-1
D: TRBD2

DNA: TGTGCCAGCAGCTTAACGACGTTTAATGAAAAACTGTTTTTT
CDR3: CASSLTTFNEKLFF
size: .
V: TRBV7-8
J: TRBJ1-4
D: .

DNA: TGTGCCAGCAGTTCACTAGCGGGAGAGACCCAGTACTTC
CDR3: CASSSLAGETQYF
size: many
V: TRBV6-5
J: TRBJ2-5
D: TRBD2

DNA: TGCAGTGCTACATCGGGGGAGGAAGATACGCAGTATTTT
CDR3: CSATSGEEDTQYF
size: .
V: TRBV20-1
J: TRBJ2-3
D: .

DNA: TGTGCCAGCAGTCCCAAAAGTTCCTACGAGCAGTACTTC
CDR3: CASSPKSSYEQYF
size: few
V: TRBV27
J: TRBJ2-7
D: .

DNA: TGCAGTGCGATGGGGGACAGGGGGTTGGTCTACGAGCAGTACTTC
CDR3: CSAMGDRGLVYEQYF
size: .
V: TRBV20-1
J: TRBJ2-7
D: TRBD1

DNA: TGTGCCAGCAGCTTAGACTCCTTCTCAGAGACCCAGTACTTC
CDR3: CASSLDSFSETQYF
size: .
V: TRBV7-2
J: TRBJ2-5
D: .

DNA: TGCAGTGCCTTCCTTAGCGGAGCCTACAATGAGCAGTTCTTC
CDR3: CSAFLSGAYNEQFF
size: .
V: TRBV20-1
J: TRBJ2-1
D: .

DNA: TGTGCCACCAGTGATTTGAAGGCTACCGGGGAGCTGTTTTTT
CDR3: CATSDLKATGELFF
size: .
V: TRBV24-1
J: TRBJ2-2
D: .

DNA: TGTGCCAGCAGCTTAGCCGTGTCTAGCGGGATATTATACGAGCAGTACTTC
CDR3: CASSLAVSSGILYEQYF
size: .
V: TRBV7-2
J: TRBJ2-7
D: TRBD2

DNA: TGCAGTGTTAGGGGGGTCACTGAAGCTTTCTTT
CDR3: CSVRGVTEAFF
size: few
V: TRBV20-1
J: TRBJ1-1
D: .

DNA: TGTGCCAGCAGCCAAGGGACTAGCCAAGAGACCCAGTACTTC
CDR3: CASSQGTSQETQYF
size: few
V: TRBV3-1
J: TRBJ2-5
D: TRBD2

DNA: TGCGCCAGCAGCAGGGAAGGACAAGGGAACACTGAAGCTTTCTTT
CDR3: CASSREGQGNTEAFF
size: .
V: TRBV5-1
J: TRBJ1-1
D: .

DNA: TGCGCCAGCAGCCGCGGGACTAGCGGGACCTGGCAGTTCTTC
CDR3: CASSRGTSGTWQFF
size: .
V: TRBV5-1
J: TRBJ2-1
D: TRBD2

DNA: TGCGCCAGCAGCGTAGACGGTCAAGAGACCCAGTACTTC
CDR3: CASSVDGQETQYF
size: few
V: TRBV5-1
J: TRBJ2-5
D: .

DNA: TGCAGTGCTAGGCGGTGGACAGACTATGGCTACACCTTC
CDR3: CSARRWTDYGYTF
size: few
V: TRBV20-1
J: TRBJ1-2
D: .

DNA: TGCAGTGCTAGAGATGCTGCCGGGACTAGCGCTGTCTACGAGCAGTACTTC
CDR3: CSARDAAGTSAVYEQYF
size: .
V: TRBV20-1
J: TRBJ2-7
D: TRBD2

DNA: TGTGCCAGCAGCCAAGATCACTCTAGCGCGTACACCGGGGAGCTGTTTTTT
CDR3: CASSQDHSSAYTGELFF
size: few
V: TRBV14
J: TRBJ2-2
D: .

DNA: TGCGCCAGCAGCGCAGACAGGGGAGGAAACATTCAGTACTTC
CDR3: CASSADRGGNIQYF
size: .
V: TRBV5-1
J: TRBJ2-4
D: TRBD1

DNA: TGCGCCAGCAGCTCCGAGAGGACAGGGGAGGATGGCTACACCTTC
CDR3: CASSSERTGEDGYTF
size: few
V: TRBV5-1
J: TRBJ1-2
D: TRBD1

DNA: TGTGCCAGCAGCTTGACCGGGACTCCCAACAATGAGCAGTTCTTC
CDR3: CASSLTGTPNNEQFF
size: .
V: TRBV5-6
J: TRBJ2-1
D: .

DNA: TGTGCCAGTAAAATTAGTCGTGCCTCCTACAATGAGCAGTTCTTC
CDR3: CASKISRASYNEQFF
size: .
V: TRBV2
J: TRBJ2-1
D: .

DNA: TGCGCCAGCAGCTCCTCAGCGAGGATGAATGAAAAACTGTTTTTT
CDR3: CASSSSARMNEKLFF
size: .
V: TRBV5-1
J: TRBJ1-4
D: .

DNA: TGTGCCAGCAGATCCGATCGGGGATGGAGGGGCACAGATACGCAGTATTTT
CDR3: CASRSDRGWRGTDTQYF
size: few
V: TRBV7-9
J: TRBJ2-3
D: .

DNA: TGTGCCACCAGTGATGGCGCACAGGGGGCGAATGAGCAGTTCTTC
CDR3: CATSDGAQGANEQFF
size: .
V: TRBV24-1
J: TRBJ2-1
D: TRBD1

DNA: TGTGCCAGCAGTTTATGGGTAGCGGGACCAAGTTACGAGCAGTACTTC
CDR3: CASSLWVAGPSYEQYF
size: few
V: TRBV12-3/TRBV12-4
J: TRBJ2-7
D: TRBD2

DNA: TGTGCCAGCTCACCTAGACAGGGAAGGAGTGACAATGAGCAGTTCTTC
CDR3: CASSPRQGRSDNEQFF
size: .
V: TRBV18
J: TRBJ2-1
D: TRBD1

DNA: TGTGCCATCACGAGGGGGGTGGGCACTGAAGCTTTCTTT
CDR3: CAITRGVGTEAFF
size: .
V: TRBV10-3
J: TRBJ1-1
D: .

DNA: TGCAGTGCCCTTCCGATAGCCTACGAGCAGTACTTC
CDR3: CSALPIAYEQYF
size: .
V: TRBV20-1
J: TRBJ2-7
D: .

DNA: TGCGCCAGCAGCAGGGAGGTTGTCACAGATACGCAGTATTTT
CDR3: CASSREVVTDTQYF
size: few
V: TRBV5-1
J: TRBJ2-3
D: .

DNA: TGTGCCAGCAGCCTATTTAGGAATAGCAATCAGCCCCAGCATTTT
CDR3: CASSLFRNSNQPQHF
size: .
V: TRBV12-3/TRBV12-4
J: TRBJ1-5
D: .

DNA: TGTGCCAGCAGTTTATCGGCAGGGTCTGGAAACACCATATATTTT
CDR3: CASSLSAGSGNTIYF
size: .
V: TRBV28
J: TRBJ1-3
D: .